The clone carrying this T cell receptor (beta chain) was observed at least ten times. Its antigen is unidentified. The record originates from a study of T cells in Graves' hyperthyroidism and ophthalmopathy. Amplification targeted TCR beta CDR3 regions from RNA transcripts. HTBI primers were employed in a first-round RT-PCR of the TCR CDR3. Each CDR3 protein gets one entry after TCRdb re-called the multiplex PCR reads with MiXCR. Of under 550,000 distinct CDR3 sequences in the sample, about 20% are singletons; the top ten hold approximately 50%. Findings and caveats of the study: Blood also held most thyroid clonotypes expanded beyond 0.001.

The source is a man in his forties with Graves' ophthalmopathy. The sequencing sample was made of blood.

Written as DNA, the CDR3 is TGTGCCAGCAGTGAAGGGGACAGGACCTACGAGCAGTACTTC. Translation: CASSEGDRTYEQYF. The rearrangement uses TRBV2 and TRBJ2-7; 8 bases line up with TRBD1. The germline CDR1 and CDR2 sequences are SNHLY and FYNNEI. This CDR3 is 14 amino acids long. With 1 base clipped from V and 2 bases from J, the junction kept 1 base outside the gene matches.